The 20 T cell receptor beta chains reported below all come from one sample, sequenced in a study of T cell responses to AZD1222 COVID-19 vaccine. Assay: immunoSEQ multiplex PCR; the TCRdb copy retains only in-frame clones and omits some. The sample comprises approximately 130,000 clones, 93% of which are singletons, and 0.91% rests with the top ten. The sample was peripheral blood, taken on day 0 of AZD1222 vaccination. All receptors derive from an adult in good health.

The V call is TRBV7-3, the J call TRBJ1-1, with TRBD1 as a possible D gene (5 bases). Trimming removed 4 bases at V and 2 bases at J, with 8 bases between. The germline V gene has CDR1 SGHTA and CDR2 FQGTGA. The CDR3 has 13 residues. CDR3 amino acids: CASSSGANTEAFF. The CDR3 bases are TGTGCCAGCAGCTCCGGGGCAAACACTGAAGCTTTCTTT.

The genes are TRBV9 and TRBJ1-5; a possible D gene is TRBD1 (6 bases). Looked up from germline, CDR1 is SGDLS and CDR2 is YYNGEE. The V and J ends lost 0 bases and 7 bases respectively, with 20 bases between them. The CDR3 covers 17 residues. The CDR3 sequence: CASSVDRANREGQPQHF. As DNA, the CDR3 is TGTGCCAGCAGCGTAGATCGGGCTAACAGGGAAGGCCAGCCCCAGCATTTT.

V is TRBV4-2 and J is TRBJ1-1; D unresolved. CDR1 is LGHNA, CDR2 YNFKEQ, per germline. This CDR3 comprises 13 residues. The V and J ends lost 8 bases and 3 bases respectively, with 13 bases between them. The CDR3 bases are TGTGCCAGCTTTGACGCAAGGCACACTGAAGCTTTCTTT. Protein sequence: CASFDARHTEAFF.

The J gene is TRBJ1-6, the V gene TRBV3-1 (or the pseudogene TRBV3-2); D gene ambiguous. V was cut by 3 bases and J by 10 bases, with 13 bases left in between. The CDR3 extends over 14 amino acids. Germline V CDR1 and CDR2: LGHDT, YNNKEL (reference sequence). CDR3 nucleotides: TGTGCCAGCAGCCAGGGGAGTAGTAGCTCACCCCTCCACTTT. Translating it yields CASSQGSSSSPLHF.

This clone was found once. The gene calls are TRBV7-9 and TRBJ1-1, with a tentative D call TRBD1 (5 bases). Trimming took off 5 bases at V and 4 bases at J, with 14 bases between the two ends. Germline lookup yields CDR1 SEHNR and CDR2 FQNEAQ (reference sequence). CDR3 size: 14 residues. The CDR3 here is CASSPGPGITEAFF. The DNA for the CDR3 is TGTGCCAGCAGCCCTGGCCCAGGGATCACTGAAGCTTTCTTT.

The chain links TRBV7-8 to TRBJ2-3; D might be TRBD1 (6 bases). The length of the CDR3 is 14 residues. Trimming removed 5 bases from V and 2 bases from J, with 11 bases in between. Germline V gives CDR1 SGHVS, CDR2 FQNEAQ. The CDR3 here is CASSLYRATDTQYF. The CDR3 DNA reads as TGTGCCAGCAGCCTATACAGGGCCACAGATACGCAGTATTTT.

V gene TRBV19 combines with J gene TRBJ2-2, with 9 bases lining up with TRBD1. Germline V lookup: CDR1 LNHDA, CDR2 SQIVND (reference sequence). With V trimmed by 6 bases and J by 5 bases, 4 bases remained unmatched. CDR3 size: 14 residues. The CDR3 spells CASRRQGETGELFF. The DNA for the CDR3 is TGTGCCAGTAGGCGACAGGGGGAGACCGGGGAGCTGTTTTTT.

V usage is TRBV2 and J usage is TRBJ2-1; 10 positions match TRBD1. V shed 5 bases, J shed 7 bases, and the junction held 5 bases outside the gene matches. This CDR3 is built from 14 residues. Germline assignment: CDR1 SNHLY and CDR2 FYNNEI. The CDR3 region has the DNA TGTGCCAGCAGTCCCGGGACAGGGGAGAATGAGCAGTTCTTC. Encoded protein: CASSPGTGENEQFF.

The genes are TRBV6-6 and TRBJ2-7; no clear D gene. The length of the CDR3 is 13 residues. In germline, CDR1 is MNHNY, CDR2 SVGAGI (reference sequence). V was pared by 4 bases and J by 6 bases, with 13 bases between. The CDR3: CASSSTSSGEQYF. For the CDR3, the DNA is TGTGCCAGCAGTTCGACTTCCTCGGGCGAGCAGTACTTC.

For the CDR3, the DNA is TGTGCCAGCAGCCGCCATGAGGGTCCGTACGAGCAGTACTTC. Protein sequence: CASSRHEGPYEQYF. This chain links TRBV5-5 with TRBJ2-7; the D gene is possibly TRBD2 (5 bases). The CDR3 runs 14 residues. The V end lost 4 bases, the J end lost 4 bases, and 15 bases lay between the germline ends. CDR1 and CDR2 (germline): SGHKS, YYEKEE (reference sequence).

The V and J genes are TRBV2 and TRBJ1-5, with TRBD1 as a possible D gene (5 bases). This CDR3 has 13 residues. V was clipped by 7 bases and J by 3 bases, with 10 bases between them. Germline CDR1 reads SNHLY; CDR2 reads FYNNEI. DNA of the CDR3: TGTGCCAGCAACCAGGGATCCAATCAGCCCCAGCATTTT. Protein product: CASNQGSNQPQHF.

This clone was picked up a small number of times. J is TRBJ2-3 and V is TRBV6-4, with D perhaps matching TRBD1 or TRBD2 (6 bases each). From germline, CDR1 is MRHNA and CDR2 SNTAGT. The CDR3 runs 14 residues. V was cut by 3 bases and J by 5 bases, with 12 bases left in between. The CDR3 DNA follows: TGTGCCAGCAGTGAAAAAGGGGGAGGAGATACGCAGTATTTT. The encoded protein is CASSEKGGGDTQYF.

The rearrangement uses TRBV29-1 and TRBJ2-5; D is perhaps TRBD2 (5 bases). The CDR3 length is 13 residues. The V and J ends lost 1 base and 0 bases respectively, with 6 bases between them. The V gene's germline CDR1 is SQVTM and CDR2 ANQGSEA. The DNA for the CDR3 is TGCAGCGTTGAAGGGAGGTACCAAGAGACCCAGTACTTC. Protein product: CSVEGRYQETQYF. The complete variable domain, with remaining parts taken from reference TRBV29-1 and TRBJ2-5, reads SAVISQKPSRDICQRGTSLTIQCQVDSQVTMMFWYRQQPGQSLTLIATANQGSEATYESGFVIDKFPISRPNLTFSTLTVSNMSPEDSSIYLCSVEGRYQETQYFGPGTRLLVL.

The chain links TRBV5-1 to TRBJ2-7; D gene uncertain. The CDR3 runs to 13 residues. V was trimmed by 1 base and J by 2 bases, leaving 7 bases between them. Germline V CDR1 and CDR2: SGHRS, YFSETQ. The CDR3 nucleotides read TGCGCCAGCAGCTTGTCGGAGCCCTACGAGCAGTACTTC. It yields the protein CASSLSEPYEQYF.

V usage is TRBV5-1 and J usage is TRBJ2-5; the match to TRBD2 covers 9 bases. This CDR3 has 16 residues. Germline values: CDR1 SGHRS, CDR2 YFSETQ. Trimming cost V 0 bases and J 1 base; bases outside gene matches: 4. The DNA for the CDR3 is TGCGCCAGCAGCTTGGTAGGTAGCGGGGGCCAAGAGACCCAGTACTTC. Encoded protein: CASSLVGSGGQETQYF.

The genes are TRBV4-1 and TRBJ1-6, with unresolved D. V gave up 0 bases and J gave up 0 bases, with 15 bases separating them. Germline lookup yields CDR1 MGHRA and CDR2 YSYEKL. CDR3 length: 19 amino acids. In DNA form, the CDR3 reads TGCGCCAGCAGCCAAGACCCACACGGGGAAAGCTCCTATAATTCACCCCTCCACTTT. It encodes CASSQDPHGESSYNSPLHF.

V usage is TRBV5-1 and J usage is TRBJ1-6, with TRBD1 matching over 8 bases. Germline V gene sequence: CDR1 SGHRS, CDR2 YFSETQ. Unmatched junction bases numbered 5, after V lost 0 bases and J lost 6 bases. There are 16 residues in the CDR3. Here the CDR3 reads CASSLDQGAANSPLHF. The CDR3 nucleotides read TGCGCCAGCAGCTTGGACCAGGGGGCGGCTAATTCACCCCTCCACTTT.

The chain couples TRBV2 to TRBJ1-2; D gene ambiguous. The CDR3 spans 16 residues. Trimming removed 5 bases from V and 2 bases from J, with 18 bases in between. From germline, CDR1 is SNHLY and CDR2 FYNNEI. Written as DNA, the CDR3 is TGTGCCAGCAGTCCCTCTTATCCCCTACCAAACTATGGCTACACCTTC. Protein: CASSPSYPLPNYGYTF.

The CDR3 reads CATTGSGGTATDTQYF. In DNA, the CDR3 is TGTGCCACCACAGGGAGCGGGGGGACCGCCACAGATACGCAGTATTTT. This chain links TRBV10-3 with TRBJ2-3, with 9 bases that match TRBD2. V lost 10 bases and J lost 2; bases outside the gene matches: 13. Germline V gene sequence: CDR1 ENHRY, CDR2 SYGVKD. The CDR3 is made up of 16 amino acids.

This chain connects TRBV6-6 to TRBJ2-7; tentatively, D is TRBD1 or TRBD2 (5 bases each). This CDR3 comprises 17 residues. Germline V lookup: CDR1 MNHNY, CDR2 SVGAGI (reference sequence). Trimming pared 5 bases from V and 3 bases from J, leaving 23 bases between. CDR3 amino acids: CASSPFHIGDHSYEQYF. The DNA for the CDR3 is TGTGCCAGCAGTCCCTTCCATATAGGGGACCATAGCTACGAGCAGTACTTC.